Included here is one TCR beta chain sequence, with context. As originally analysed: Estimation of nucleated cell counts relied on the amplification of reference gene primers. Assay: immunoSEQ multiplex PCR; the TCRdb copy retains only in-frame clones and omits some. V, J and clone size are those of that table, while D and trimming were read from the DNA. Found here are about 74,000 clones, 70% to 75% of them singletons; the top ten hold over 20%. This sample is drawn from a study of blood T cell repertoires in COVID-19. On the study more broadly: Researchers got acute and convalescent COVID-19 samples from the United States, Italy and Spain. In each case, the material was cDNA or gDNA derived from T cells, B-cell-depleted T cells, or PBMCs.

The CDR3 extends over 15 amino acids. Per the germline V gene, CDR1 is KGHDR and CDR2 is SFDVKD. Deletions cut 2 bases from V and 4 bases from J, with 13 bases between. Sequenced material: peripheral blood. This clonotype was sampled from a man between 65 and 79 years old with acute or convalescent COVID-19. This chain joins TRBV24-1 and TRBJ1-2; D is perhaps TRBD1 (5 bases). CDR3 protein: CATSDSSIRGYGYTF. The DNA of the CDR3 is TGTGCCACCAGTGATTCGAGCATAAGGGGCTATGGCTACACCTTC.